The 17 T cell receptor beta chains reported below all come from one sample, sequenced in a study of blood T cells in healthy people across ages. The authors ran a second PCR of about 6 to 11 cycles using a sample-barcoded 5' primer and a J-beta primer mix. Via MiXCR, TCRdb re-called the 5' RACE reads, giving one row per CDR3 protein. The profile shows about 810,000 distinct CDR3 sequences, around 36% of them singletons. Material for sequencing was blood. These receptors originate from a man between 18 and 35 years old in good health.

This clonotype was found a few times. V is TRBV5-1 and J is TRBJ1-1; D is possibly TRBD1 (5 bases). The CDR3 runs to 14 residues. V was pared by 4 bases and J by 5 bases, with 15 bases between. Germline CDR1 is SGHRS and CDR2 is YFSETQ. The CDR3 region is CASSPAGVRTEAFF. For the CDR3, the DNA is TGCGCCAGCAGCCCGGCGGGGGTCAGGACTGAAGCTTTCTTT.

The CDR3 region has the DNA TGTGCCAGCAGTTTAGCCACATTTAGGGACAGGGTACTGTACCAAGAGACCCAGTACTTC. It specifies CASSLATFRDRVLYQETQYF. The chain uses TRBV12-3 or TRBV12-4 and TRBJ2-5; TRBD1 matches at 9 bases. V was pared by 0 bases and J by 0 bases, with 14 bases of the junction left unmatched. This CDR3 contains 20 residues.

The V call is TRBV6-5, the J call TRBJ1-1; the D is unclear. V lost 5 bases to trimming and J lost 8 bases, with 21 bases between them. The CDR3 sequence is 15 residues long. The germline V gene encodes CDR1 MNHEY and CDR2 SVGAGI. CDR3 loop: CASSPYEGSLLEAFF. The CDR3 DNA sequence: TGTGCCAGCAGTCCCTATGAGGGCAGCCTCTTGGAAGCTTTCTTT.

This clonotype has only a few counts. J is TRBJ2-1 and V is TRBV20-1; a weak D match, TRBD2 (6 bases). CDR3 length equals 15 residues. V lost 6 bases to trimming and J lost 2 bases, with 17 bases between them. Germline V gene data show CDR1 as DFQATT and CDR2 as SNEGSKA (reference sequence). CDR3 region: CSAGGAPGTYNEQFF. The CDR3 DNA reads as TGCAGTGCCGGCGGGGCCCCTGGCACCTACAATGAGCAGTTCTTC.

This chain uses TRBV20-1 with TRBJ2-5, with 12 bases fitting TRBD2. The length of the CDR3 is 16 residues. Germline assignment: CDR1 DFQATT and CDR2 SNEGSKA (reference sequence). V was clipped by 1 base and J by 11 bases; unmatched bases: 14. The CDR3 DNA reads as TGCAGTGCTAGAGGCCCGACTAGCGGGAGAACCAATGAGCAGTACTTC. Translating it yields CSARGPTSGRTNEQYF.

J is TRBJ2-3 and V is TRBV7-8; D may be TRBD2 (5 bases). V was shortened by 2 bases and J by 4 bases, with 16 bases between the two germline ends. CDR1 SGHVS and CDR2 FQNEAQ come from the germline V gene. The CDR3 length is 16 residues. The CDR3 loop reads CASSLPSSLASDTQYF. CDR3 in DNA: TGTGCCAGCAGCTTACCGTCTTCGCTAGCCTCAGATACGCAGTATTTT.

The chain combines TRBV2 with TRBJ1-6; D remains ambiguous. The ends were cut back, 4 bases at V and 1 base at J, with 8 bases in the middle. CDR3 length equals 15 residues. Germline V CDR1 and CDR2: SNHLY, FYNNEI. Written as DNA, the CDR3 is TGTGCCAGCAGTGCATGGCGATCCTATAATTCACCCCTCCACTTT. Protein: CASSAWRSYNSPLHF.

This chain joins TRBV5-4 and TRBJ2-5; 7 bases agree with TRBD1. The end of the DNA is better explained by TRBJ2-7, so the J call may be wrong. The CDR3 extends over 15 amino acids. The germline CDR1 and CDR2 sequences are SGHNT and YYREEE (reference sequence). The CDR3 here is CASSWGQKSSYEQYF. CDR3 sequence (DNA): TGTGCCAGCAGCTGGGGACAGAAGAGCTCCTACGAGCAGTACTTC.

This clonotype was seen only a few times. Here the CDR3 reads CASSQKLRAETQYF. The CDR3 DNA follows: TGTGCCAGCAGTCAGAAACTCAGGGCGGAGACCCAGTACTTC. V is TRBV4-2 and J is TRBJ2-5, with a weak D call TRBD1 (5 bases). V was pared by 6 bases and J by 5 bases, with 16 bases between. The CDR3 is 14 amino acids. Germline assignment: CDR1 LGHNA and CDR2 YNFKEQ.

This clonotype was recorded many times. The chain recombines TRBV4-1 with TRBJ2-3; TRBD2 matches 11 bases. The CDR3 is 17 residues long. With V trimmed by 0 bases and J by 7 bases, 9 bases remained unmatched. Germline values: CDR1 MGHRA, CDR2 YSYEKL. This CDR3 reads CASSQERSGGAKYTQYF. CDR3 bases: TGCGCCAGCAGCCAAGAACGTAGCGGGGGGGCGAAGTATACGCAGTATTTT.

This clonotype was detected only once. This chain uses TRBV7-2 with TRBJ2-5; D is perhaps TRBD2 (6 bases). This CDR3 is 13 amino acids long. V shed 3 bases and J shed 6 bases, with 11 bases lying between them. Per germline, CDR1 SGHTA and CDR2 FQGNSA. This chain's CDR3 is CASSLDYRKTQYF. CDR3 sequence (DNA): TGTGCCAGCAGCTTGGACTATCGGAAGACCCAGTACTTC.

J is TRBJ2-1 and V is TRBV3-1; 10 nucleotides agree with TRBD2. The CDR3 has 14 residues. The trim removed 3 bases at V and 9 bases at J, leaving 5 bases unmatched. From germline, CDR1 is LGHDT and CDR2 YNNKEL (reference sequence). The CDR3 region is CASSHRSGGGEQFF. The CDR3 bases are TGTGCCAGCAGCCACCGAAGCGGGGGGGGTGAGCAGTTCTTC.

In its sample, this clonotype was seen a few times. The chain couples TRBV20-1 to TRBJ1-6, with D unresolved. Germline V gives CDR1 DFQATT, CDR2 SNEGSKA (reference sequence). V lost 1 base to trimming and J lost 7 bases, with 11 bases between them. The CDR3 spans 14 residues. As DNA, the CDR3 is TGCAGTGCTAGAGGTGAGGTAGAGAATTCACCCCTCCACTTT. As protein: CSARGEVENSPLHF.

CDR3 residues: CASSPGVSYNEQFF. The DNA of the CDR3 is TGTGCCAGCAGCCCCGGGGTTTCCTACAATGAGCAGTTCTTC. The gene calls are TRBV7-2 and TRBJ2-1, with TRBD2 as a possible D gene (5 bases). The CDR3 has 14 residues. With 5 bases removed from V and 1 base from J, the gap between germline ends came to 9 bases. Germline assignment: CDR1 SGHTA and CDR2 FQGNSA.

There are many counts of this clonotype. The chain carries TRBV12-3 or TRBV12-4 and TRBJ2-5, with D uncertain. Trimming stripped 5 bases from V and 5 bases from J, with 9 bases between. This CDR3 spans 12 amino acids. In DNA form, the CDR3 reads TGTGCCAGCAGTAGAGTGGGGGAGACCCAGTACTTC. Translated: CASSRVGETQYF.

With respect to this clonotype: The junction does not match germline at one end; this may be a read error. The CDR3 spells CASSEYGGGGEAQYF. CDR3 DNA sequence: TGTGCCAGCAGCGAATATGGCGGGGGGGGAGAGGCCCAGTACTTC. This sequence joins TRBV7-2 and TRBJ2-5, with TRBD2 matching over 9 bases. Germline V gene sequence: CDR1 SGHTA, CDR2 FQGNSA. The CDR3 extends over 15 amino acids.

This chain connects TRBV20-1 to TRBJ1-1, with D perhaps TRBD1 (5 bases). Germline V gene sequence: CDR1 DFQATT, CDR2 SNEGSKA (reference sequence). V was shortened by 3 bases and J by 3 bases, with 17 bases between the two germline ends. The CDR3 has 15 residues. CDR3 DNA sequence: TGCAGTGCTAGTCCGGGTCTCGGGGGGGACACTGAAGCTTTCTTT. Protein product: CSASPGLGGDTEAFF.